One and the same sample provided the 4 T cell receptor beta chains below, sequenced in a study. TCRdb passed the 5' RACE reads through MiXCR, listing each CDR3 protein once. This table has 35,000 to 50,000 distinct CDR3 sequences, 30% appearing once. The specimen sequenced was tumor-infiltrating memory CD4+ T cells sorted from the breast tumor. As to subset: memory CD4+ T cells, CD4+CD45RO+CD25-. These receptors all come from a female donor with breast cancer.

Here the CDR3 reads CASSQRGSEQGNEQYF. CDR3 DNA: TGTGCCAGCAGCCAAAGGGGATCGGAACAGGGAAACGAGCAGTACTTC. The rearrangement links TRBV3-1 to TRBJ2-7; tentatively, D is TRBD1 (6 bases). This CDR3 has 16 residues. V was clipped by 2 bases and J by 5 bases, with 19 bases between them. The germline V gene has CDR1 LGHDT and CDR2 YNNKEL (reference sequence).

The chain joins TRBV7-2 to TRBJ2-5, with 7 bases that match TRBD2. The CDR3 contains 15 residues. V lost 4 bases and J lost 2; bases outside the gene matches: 7. CDR1 SGHTA and CDR2 FQGNSA come from the germline V gene. The CDR3 reads CASSSGPGLQETQYF. The CDR3 DNA reads as TGTGCCAGCAGCTCGGGGCCGGGACTACAAGAGACCCAGTACTTC. The full variable domain, its missing parts supplied by reference TRBV7-2 and TRBJ2-5, is GAGVSQSPSNKVTEKGKDVELRCDPISGHTALYWYRQSLGQGLEFLIYFQGNSAPDKSGLPSDRFSAERTGGSVSTLTIQRTQQEDSAVYLCASSSGPGLQETQYFGPGTRLLVL.

This rearrangement joins TRBV6-1 to TRBJ1-6, with 7 bases lining up with TRBD1. Unmatched junction bases numbered 16, after V lost 1 base and J lost 10 bases. Germline CDR1 reads MNHNS; CDR2 reads SASEGT. The CDR3 has 18 residues. The CDR3 region has the DNA TGTGCCAGCAGTGAAGAGGCGAGGGGGCCTTACAGTTACTCACCCCTCCACTTT. Translating gives CASSEEARGPYSYSPLHF.

Concerning this clonotype: A much larger clone differs from this one at a single base, so this may be a read error. This rearrangement joins TRBV4-3 to TRBJ2-7, with D possibly matching TRBD1 (5 bases). Germline values: CDR1 LGHNA, CDR2 YSLEER. The CDR3 totals 13 residues. V dropped 0 bases and J dropped 8 bases, with 11 bases sitting between them. The CDR3 loop is CASSQDPQGQQYF. The DNA for the CDR3 is TGCGCCAGCAGCCAAGACCCTCAGGGCCAGCAGTACTTC.